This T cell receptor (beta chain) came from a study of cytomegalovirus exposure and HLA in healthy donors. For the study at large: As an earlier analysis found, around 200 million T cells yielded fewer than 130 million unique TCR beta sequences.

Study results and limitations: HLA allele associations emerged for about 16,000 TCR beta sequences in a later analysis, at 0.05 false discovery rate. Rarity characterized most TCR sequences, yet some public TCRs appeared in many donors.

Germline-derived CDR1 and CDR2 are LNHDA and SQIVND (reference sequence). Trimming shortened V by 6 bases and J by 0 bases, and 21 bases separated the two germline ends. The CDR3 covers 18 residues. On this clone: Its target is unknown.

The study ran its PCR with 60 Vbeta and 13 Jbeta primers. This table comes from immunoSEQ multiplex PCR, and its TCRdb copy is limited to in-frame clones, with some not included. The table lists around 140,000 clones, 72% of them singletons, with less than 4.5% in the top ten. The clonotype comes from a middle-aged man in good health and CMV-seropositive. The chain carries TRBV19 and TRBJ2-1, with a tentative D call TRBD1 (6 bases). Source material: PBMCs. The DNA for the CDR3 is TGTGCCAGTAGCCCGGGACATTATCTGGGAAGCTCCTACAATGAGCAGTTCTTC. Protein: CASSPGHYLGSSYNEQFF.